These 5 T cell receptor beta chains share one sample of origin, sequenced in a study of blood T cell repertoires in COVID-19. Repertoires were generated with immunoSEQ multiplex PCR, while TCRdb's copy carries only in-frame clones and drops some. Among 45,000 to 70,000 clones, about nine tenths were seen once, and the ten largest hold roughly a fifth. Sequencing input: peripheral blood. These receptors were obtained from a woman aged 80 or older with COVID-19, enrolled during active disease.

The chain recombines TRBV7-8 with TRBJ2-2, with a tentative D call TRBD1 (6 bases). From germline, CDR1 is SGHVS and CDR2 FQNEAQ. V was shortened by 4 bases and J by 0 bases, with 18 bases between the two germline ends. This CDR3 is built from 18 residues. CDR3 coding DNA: TGTGCCAGCAGCTCACCCCGAGGGGGAGCAGCGAACACCGGGGAGCTGTTTTTT. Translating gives CASSSPRGGAANTGELFF.

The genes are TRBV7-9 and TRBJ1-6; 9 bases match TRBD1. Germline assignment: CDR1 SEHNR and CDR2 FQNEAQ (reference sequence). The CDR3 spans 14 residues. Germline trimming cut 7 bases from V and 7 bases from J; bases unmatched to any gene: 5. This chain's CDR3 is CASNTGQGNSPLHF. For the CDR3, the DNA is TGTGCCAGCAACACGGGACAGGGAAATTCACCCCTCCACTTT.

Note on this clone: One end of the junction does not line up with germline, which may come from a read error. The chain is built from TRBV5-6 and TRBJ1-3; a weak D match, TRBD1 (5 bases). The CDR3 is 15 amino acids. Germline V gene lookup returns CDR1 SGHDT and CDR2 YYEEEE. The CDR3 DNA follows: TGTGTCAGCAGCCCGGGACTGATCTCTGGAAACACCATATATTTT. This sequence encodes CVSSPGLISGNTIYF.

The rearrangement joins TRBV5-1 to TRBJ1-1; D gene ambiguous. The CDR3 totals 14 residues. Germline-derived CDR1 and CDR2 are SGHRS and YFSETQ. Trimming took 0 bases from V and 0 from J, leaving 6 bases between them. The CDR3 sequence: CASSLDIMNTEAFF. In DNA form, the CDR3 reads TGCGCCAGCAGCTTGGACATCATGAACACTGAAGCTTTCTTT.

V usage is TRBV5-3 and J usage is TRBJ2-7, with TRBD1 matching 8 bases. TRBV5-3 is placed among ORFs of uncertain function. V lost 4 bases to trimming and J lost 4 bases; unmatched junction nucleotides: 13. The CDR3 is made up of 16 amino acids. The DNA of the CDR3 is TGTGCCAGAAGCCCCACCAAACAGGGGGAGCGTTACGAGCAGTACTTC. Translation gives CARSPTKQGERYEQYF.